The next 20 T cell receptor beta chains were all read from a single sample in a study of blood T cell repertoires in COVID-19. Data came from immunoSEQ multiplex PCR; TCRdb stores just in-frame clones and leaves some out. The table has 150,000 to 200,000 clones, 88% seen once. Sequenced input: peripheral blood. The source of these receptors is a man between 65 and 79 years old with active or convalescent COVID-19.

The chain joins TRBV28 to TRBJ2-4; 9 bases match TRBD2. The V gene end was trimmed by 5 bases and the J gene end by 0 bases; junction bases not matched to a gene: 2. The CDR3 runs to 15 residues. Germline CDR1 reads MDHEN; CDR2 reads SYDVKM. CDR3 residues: CASSSSGRAKNIQYF. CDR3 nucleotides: TGTGCCAGCAGTAGTAGCGGGAGAGCCAAAAACATTCAGTACTTC.

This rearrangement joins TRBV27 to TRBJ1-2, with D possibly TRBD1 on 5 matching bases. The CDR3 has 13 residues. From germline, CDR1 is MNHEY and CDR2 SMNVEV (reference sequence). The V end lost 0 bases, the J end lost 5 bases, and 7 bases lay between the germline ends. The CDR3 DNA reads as TGTGCCAGCAGTTTATCGGGGGGATATGGCTACACCTTC. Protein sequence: CASSLSGGYGYTF.

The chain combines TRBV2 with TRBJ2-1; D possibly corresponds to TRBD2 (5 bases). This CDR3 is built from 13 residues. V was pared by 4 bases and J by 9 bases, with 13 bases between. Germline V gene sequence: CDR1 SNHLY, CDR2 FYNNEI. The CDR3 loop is CASSVGLAGEQFF. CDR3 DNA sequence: TGTGCCAGCAGTGTGGGCCTCGCGGGTGAGCAGTTCTTC.

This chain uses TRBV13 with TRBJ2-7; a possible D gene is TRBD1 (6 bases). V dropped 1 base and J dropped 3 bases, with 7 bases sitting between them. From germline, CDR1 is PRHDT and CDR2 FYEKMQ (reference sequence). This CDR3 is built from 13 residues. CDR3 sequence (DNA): TGTGCCAGCAGCTTAGAACAGGGCTACGAGCAGTACTTC. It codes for CASSLEQGYEQYF.

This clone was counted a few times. The CDR3 DNA reads TGTGCCAGCAGAGGGCAGGGGACGGGTAGCTCCTATAATTCACCCCTCCACTTT. Translation gives CASRGQGTGSSYNSPLHF. The chain recombines TRBV21-1 with TRBJ1-6; the table's D call, TRBD1, has no DNA check behind it. TRBV21-1 is reported as a pseudogene. The CDR3 loop spans 18 amino acids.

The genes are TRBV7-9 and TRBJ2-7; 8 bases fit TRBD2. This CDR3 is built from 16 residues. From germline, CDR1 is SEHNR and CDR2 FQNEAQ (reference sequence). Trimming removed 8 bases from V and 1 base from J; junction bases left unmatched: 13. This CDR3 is CASSGFTGGPSYEQYF. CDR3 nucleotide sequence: TGTGCCAGCTCTGGCTTCACGGGAGGGCCTTCCTACGAGCAGTACTTC.

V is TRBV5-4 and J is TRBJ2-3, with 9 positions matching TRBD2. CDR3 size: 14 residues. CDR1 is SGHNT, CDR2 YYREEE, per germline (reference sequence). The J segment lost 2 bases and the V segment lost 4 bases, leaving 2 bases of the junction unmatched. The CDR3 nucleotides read TGTGCCAGCAGCCAGCGGGGGGCCACAGATACGCAGTATTTT. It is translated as CASSQRGATDTQYF.

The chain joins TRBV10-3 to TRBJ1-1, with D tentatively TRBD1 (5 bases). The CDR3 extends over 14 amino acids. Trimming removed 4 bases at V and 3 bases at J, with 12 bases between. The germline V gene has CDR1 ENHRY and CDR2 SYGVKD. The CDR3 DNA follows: TGTGCCATCAGTGTGGAGGGGCGCGACACTGAAGCTTTCTTT. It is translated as CAISVEGRDTEAFF.

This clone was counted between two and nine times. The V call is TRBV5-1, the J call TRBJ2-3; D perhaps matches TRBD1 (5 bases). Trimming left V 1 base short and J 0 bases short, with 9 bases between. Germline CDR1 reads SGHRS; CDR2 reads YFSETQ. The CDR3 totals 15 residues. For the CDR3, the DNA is TGCGCCAGCAGCTTGAGGGGCACTAGCACAGATACGCAGTATTTT. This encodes CASSLRGTSTDTQYF.

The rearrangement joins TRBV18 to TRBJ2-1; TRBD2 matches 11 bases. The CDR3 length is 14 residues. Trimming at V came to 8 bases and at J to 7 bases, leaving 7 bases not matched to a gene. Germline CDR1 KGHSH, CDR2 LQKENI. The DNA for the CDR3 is TGTGCCAGCCTTAGCGGGGGGGCCGGGAATGAGCAGTTCTTC. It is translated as CASLSGGAGNEQFF. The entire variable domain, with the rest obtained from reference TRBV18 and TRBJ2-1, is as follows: NAGVMQNPRHLVRRRGQEARLRCSPMKGHSHVYWYRQLPEEGLKFMVYLQKENIIDESGMPKERFSAEFPKEGPSILRIQQVVRGDSAAYFCASLSGGAGNEQFFGPGTRLTVL.

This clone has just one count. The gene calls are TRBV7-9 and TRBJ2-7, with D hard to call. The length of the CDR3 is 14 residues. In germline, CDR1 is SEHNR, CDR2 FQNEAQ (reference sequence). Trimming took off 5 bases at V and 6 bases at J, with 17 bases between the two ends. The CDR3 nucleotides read TGTGCCAGCAGCCCCCGCGCGTCTCCTGGCGAGCAGTACTTC. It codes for CASSPRASPGEQYF. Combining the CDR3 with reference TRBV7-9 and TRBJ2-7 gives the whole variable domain DTGVSQNPRHKITKRGQNVTFRCDPISEHNRLYWYRQTLGQGPEFLTYFQNEAQLEKSRLLSDRFSAERPKGSFSTLEIQRTEQGDSAMYLCASSPRASPGEQYFGPGTRLTVT.

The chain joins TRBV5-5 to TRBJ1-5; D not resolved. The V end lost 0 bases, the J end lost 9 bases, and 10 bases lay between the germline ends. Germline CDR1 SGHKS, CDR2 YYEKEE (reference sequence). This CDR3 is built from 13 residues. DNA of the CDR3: TGTGCCAGCAGCTTGGAGCATCTGCGGCCCCAGCATTTT. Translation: CASSLEHLRPQHF.

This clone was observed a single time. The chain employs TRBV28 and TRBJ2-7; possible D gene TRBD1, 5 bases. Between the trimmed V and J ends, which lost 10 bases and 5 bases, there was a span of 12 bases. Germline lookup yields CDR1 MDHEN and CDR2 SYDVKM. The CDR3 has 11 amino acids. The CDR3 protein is CATQRGNEQYF. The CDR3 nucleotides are TGTGCCACACAAAGGGGCAACGAGCAGTACTTC.

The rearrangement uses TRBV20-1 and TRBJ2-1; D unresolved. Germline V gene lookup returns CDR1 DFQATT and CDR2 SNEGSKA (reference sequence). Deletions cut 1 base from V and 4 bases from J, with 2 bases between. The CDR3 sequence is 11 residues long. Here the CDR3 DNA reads TGCAGTGCTAGAGCGTACAATGAGCAGTTCTTC. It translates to CSARAYNEQFF.

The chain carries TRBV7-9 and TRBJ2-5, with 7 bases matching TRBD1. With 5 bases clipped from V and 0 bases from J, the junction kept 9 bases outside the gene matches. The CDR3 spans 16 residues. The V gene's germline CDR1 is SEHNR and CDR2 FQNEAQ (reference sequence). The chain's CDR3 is CASSLYRGGYQETQYF. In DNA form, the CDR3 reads TGTGCCAGCAGCCTGTACAGGGGTGGGTACCAAGAGACCCAGTACTTC. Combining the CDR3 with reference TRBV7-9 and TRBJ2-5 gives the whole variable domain DTGVSQNPRHKITKRGQNVTFRCDPISEHNRLYWYRQTLGQGPEFLTYFQNEAQLEKSRLLSDRFSAERPKGSFSTLEIQRTEQGDSAMYLCASSLYRGGYQETQYFGPGTRLLVL.

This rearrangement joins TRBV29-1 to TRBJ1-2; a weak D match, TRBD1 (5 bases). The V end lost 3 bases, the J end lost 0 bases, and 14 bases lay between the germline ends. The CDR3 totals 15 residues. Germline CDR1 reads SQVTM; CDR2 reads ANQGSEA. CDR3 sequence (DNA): TGCAGCGTTGACAGCCTCAGGGAGGCTAACTATGGCTACACCTTC. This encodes CSVDSLREANYGYTF.

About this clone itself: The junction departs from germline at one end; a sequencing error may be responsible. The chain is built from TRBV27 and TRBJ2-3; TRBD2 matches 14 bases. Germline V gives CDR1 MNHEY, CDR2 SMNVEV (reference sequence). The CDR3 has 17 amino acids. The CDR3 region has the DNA TGTGCCAGCAGCTTATCGGGACTAGCGGGGGTCCCACAAGGCCGGTATTTT. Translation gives CASSLSGLAGVPQGRYF.

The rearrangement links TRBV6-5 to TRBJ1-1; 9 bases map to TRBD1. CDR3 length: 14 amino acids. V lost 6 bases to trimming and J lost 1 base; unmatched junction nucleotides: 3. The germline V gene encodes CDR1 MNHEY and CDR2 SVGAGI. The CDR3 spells CASSWGQGNTEAFF. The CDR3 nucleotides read TGTGCCAGCAGCTGGGGACAGGGGAACACTGAAGCTTTCTTT.

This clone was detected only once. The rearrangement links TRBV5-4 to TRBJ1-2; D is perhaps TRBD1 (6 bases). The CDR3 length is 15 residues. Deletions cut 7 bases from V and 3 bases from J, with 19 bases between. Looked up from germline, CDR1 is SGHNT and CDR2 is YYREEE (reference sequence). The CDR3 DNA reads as TGTGCCAGCGGGCTCGGGGGGGGCCAGGACTATGGCTACACCTTC. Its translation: CASGLGGGQDYGYTF. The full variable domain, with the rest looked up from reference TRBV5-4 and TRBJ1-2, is ETGVTQSPTHLIKTRGQQVTLRCSSQSGHNTVSWYQQALGQGPQFIFQYYREEENGRGNFPPRFSGLQFPNYSSELNVNALELDDSALYLCASGLGGGQDYGYTFGSGTRLTVV.

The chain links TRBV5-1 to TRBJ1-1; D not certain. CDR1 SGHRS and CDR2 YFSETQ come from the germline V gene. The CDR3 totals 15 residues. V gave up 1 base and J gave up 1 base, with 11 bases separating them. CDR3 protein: CASSLTGKGNTEAFF. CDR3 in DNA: TGCGCCAGCAGCTTGACGGGGAAGGGGAACACTGAAGCTTTCTTT.